Each of the 31 T cell receptor beta chains below was sequenced from the same sample in a study of T cell changes during pregnancy in multiple sclerosis. Profiled with immunoSEQ multiplex PCR; TCRdb holds only in-frame clones, not every one. Found here are some 48,000 clones, 85% to 95% of them singletons; the top ten hold almost 6%. Sequencing used CD8+ T cells from peripheral blood mononuclear cells, obtained in the first trimester of pregnancy. These receptor sequences come from a female donor with multiple sclerosis, enrolled in a pregnancy study.

The chain combines TRBV14 with TRBJ2-1; TRBD2 agrees at 10 bases. This CDR3 has 18 amino acids. Germline CDR1 SGHDN, CDR2 FVKESK. Trimming took 0 bases from V and 8 from J; bases not matched to a gene: 13. The CDR3 spells CASSQEPISGRGPYEQFF. The CDR3 nucleotides read TGTGCCAGCAGCCAAGAACCGATAAGCGGGAGGGGCCCCTATGAGCAGTTCTTC.

The chain couples TRBV7-8 to TRBJ2-5; TRBD1 might be the D (7 bases). Germline loops: CDR1 SGHVS, CDR2 FQNEAQ. The CDR3 consists of 15 residues. Trimming removed 4 bases at V and 5 bases at J, with 17 bases between. This chain's CDR3 is CASSSKRQGGETQYF. The CDR3, as DNA: TGTGCCAGCAGCTCTAAAAGACAGGGAGGTGAGACCCAGTACTTC.

The chain combines TRBV6-1 with TRBJ2-1, with TRBD1 matching 7 bases. This CDR3 comprises 15 residues. The V gene end was trimmed by 3 bases and the J gene end by 3 bases; junction bases not matched to a gene: 5. The germline gives CDR1 MNHNS, CDR2 SASEGT. CDR3 amino acids: CASSDGTANYNEQFF. For the CDR3, the DNA is TGTGCCAGCAGTGACGGGACAGCAAACTACAATGAGCAGTTCTTC.

The CDR3 DNA follows: TGTGCCAGCAGCTTAGACAGGGTGAATGAGCAGTTCTTC. This translates into CASSLDRVNEQFF. This chain links TRBV7-9 with TRBJ2-1, with D perhaps TRBD1 (6 bases). The CDR3 has 13 amino acids. Trimming left V 1 base short and J 7 bases short, with 8 bases between. Germline CDR1 is SEHNR and CDR2 is FQNEAQ (reference sequence).

The V call is TRBV27, the J call TRBJ2-1, with 11 bases fitting TRBD2. The CDR3 covers 15 residues. The V gene's germline CDR1 is MNHEY and CDR2 SMNVEV (reference sequence). V trimming: 6 bases; J trimming: 5 bases; junction bases outside the gene matches: 6. The CDR3 is CASRPGTSGNNEQFF. The DNA of the CDR3 is TGTGCCAGCAGGCCGGGGACTAGCGGAAACAATGAGCAGTTCTTC.

V usage is TRBV9 and J usage is TRBJ2-2, with 9 bases lining up with TRBD2. Per germline, CDR1 SGDLS and CDR2 YYNGEE. V trimming: 8 bases; J trimming: 4 bases; junction bases outside the gene matches: 9. The length of the CDR3 is 15 residues. The CDR3 sequence is CASIAGESGTGELFF. The CDR3 region has the DNA TGTGCCAGTATAGCGGGAGAGAGCGGCACCGGGGAGCTGTTTTTT.

The chain combines TRBV4-1 with TRBJ2-1; tentatively, D is TRBD1 (5 bases). There are 14 residues in the CDR3. V was trimmed by 4 bases and J by 2 bases, leaving 9 bases between them. CDR1 and CDR2 from the germline V gene are MGHRA and YSYEKL. CDR3 amino acids: CASSRLGAYNEQFF. The CDR3 bases are TGCGCCAGCAGCCGGCTAGGGGCCTACAATGAGCAGTTCTTC.

This chain joins TRBV2 and TRBJ2-5; D is ambiguous. Germline assignment: CDR1 SNHLY and CDR2 FYNNEI. The V end lost 1 base, the J end lost 4 bases, and 13 bases lay between the germline ends. CDR3 length equals 15 residues. In DNA form, the CDR3 reads TGTGCCAGCAGTGAAGAAACAGTGTTCCGAGAGACCCAGTACTTC. This gives the protein CASSEETVFRETQYF.

The rearrangement links TRBV5-6 to TRBJ1-1; D remains unclear. This CDR3 is 14 amino acids long. The ends were cut back, 0 bases at V and 1 base at J, with 7 bases in the middle. CDR1 SGHDT and CDR2 YYEEEE come from the germline V gene. CDR3 nucleotides: TGTGCCAGCAGCTTGGGACACGAGAACACTGAAGCTTTCTTT. It specifies CASSLGHENTEAFF.

This chain joins TRBV6-1 and TRBJ2-3; 7 nucleotides align to TRBD2. Trimming at V came to 2 bases and at J to 0 bases, leaving 8 bases not matched to a gene. This CDR3 region has 17 residues. CDR1 is MNHNS and CDR2 is SASEGT in the germline V gene. The CDR3 bases are TGTGCCAGCAGTGAAATGAAGCTAGCGGCTAGCACAGATACGCAGTATTTT. The encoded protein is CASSEMKLAASTDTQYF.

The V and J genes are TRBV7-8 and TRBJ2-5, with TRBD2 identical over 9 bases. V lost 5 bases, J lost 7 bases, and 8 bases stayed unmatched. Germline V gene sequence: CDR1 SGHVS, CDR2 FQNEAQ. The length of the CDR3 is 14 residues. In DNA, the CDR3 is TGTGCCAGCAGCGGGATAGCGGGAGTCGGGACCCAGTACTTC. Translating gives CASSGIAGVGTQYF.

This clone was picked up one time. The genes are TRBV21-1 and TRBJ2-1; TRBD1 is the table's D call, not checked against the DNA. TRBV21-1 is recorded as a pseudogene. The CDR3 length is 17 residues. The CDR3 DNA is TGTGCCAGCAGCAAAGCGTACCGGGACACTCGATGCAATGAGCAGTTCTTC. It translates to CASSKAYRDTRCNEQFF.

The chain is built from TRBV7-9 and TRBJ2-7, with D possibly TRBD1 on 6 matching bases. The V end lost 1 base, the J end lost 4 bases, and 11 bases lay between the germline ends. Germline CDR1 is SEHNR and CDR2 is FQNEAQ (reference sequence). The CDR3 sequence is 14 residues long. The CDR3 region has the DNA TGTGCCAGCAGCTTAGGGGCCAGGGGTTACGAGCAGTACTTC. It specifies CASSLGARGYEQYF.

V is TRBV4-1 and J is TRBJ2-1, with D possibly matching TRBD2 (6 bases). Per the germline V gene, CDR1 is MGHRA and CDR2 is YSYEKL. This CDR3 spans 16 amino acids. Trimming left V 3 bases short and J 5 bases short, with 17 bases between. CDR3 coding DNA: TGCGCCAGCAGCCATTTAGACGGCGGGATCAACAATGAGCAGTTCTTC. Protein: CASSHLDGGINNEQFF.

The rearrangement uses TRBV27 and TRBJ2-7, with 7 bases matching TRBD1. The V and J ends lost 0 bases and 2 bases, in that order; junction bases with no gene match: 7. Germline lookup yields CDR1 MNHEY and CDR2 SMNVEV (reference sequence). This CDR3 is 16 amino acids long. For the CDR3, the DNA is TGTGCCAGCAGTTTATCGTGGGACAGTTCTACCTACGAGCAGTACTTC. Its protein is CASSLSWDSSTYEQYF.

V usage is TRBV7-9 and J usage is TRBJ2-2; D is ambiguous. V lost 5 bases and J lost 6, with 13 bases in between. The V gene's germline CDR1 is SEHNR and CDR2 FQNEAQ (reference sequence). This CDR3 spans 14 amino acids. DNA of the CDR3: TGTGCCAGCAGCCCAGGAAGAATGGCCGGGGAGCTGTTTTTT. Translated: CASSPGRMAGELFF.

This clone was found once. The chain links TRBV27 to TRBJ1-1, with D perhaps matching TRBD1 (6 bases). Germline CDR1 MNHEY, CDR2 SMNVEV (reference sequence). With 6 bases removed from V and 0 bases from J, the gap between germline ends came to 11 bases. The CDR3 is 14 residues long. The CDR3 sequence: CASRPTGMNTEAFF. CDR3 bases: TGTGCCAGCAGACCAACAGGGATGAACACTGAAGCTTTCTTT.

The V and J genes are TRBV9 and TRBJ2-1; 8 positions agree with TRBD2. Per the germline V gene, CDR1 is SGDLS and CDR2 is YYNGEE. The CDR3 contains 15 residues. Trimming removed 0 bases from V and 4 bases from J; junction bases left unmatched: 3. The CDR3 DNA is TGTGCCAGCAGCGTAGGACTAGCGAATTACAATGAGCAGTTCTTC. This translates into CASSVGLANYNEQFF.

V usage is TRBV11-2 and J usage is TRBJ2-1, with TRBD2 identical over 8 bases. Germline V gene lookup returns CDR1 SGHAT and CDR2 FQNNGV. Unmatched junction bases numbered 7, after V lost 3 bases and J lost 9 bases. There are 14 residues in the CDR3. The chain's CDR3 is CASSFAGRGVEQFF. The DNA for the CDR3 is TGTGCCAGCAGCTTTGCCGGGAGGGGGGTTGAGCAGTTCTTC.

The sample holds one count of this clone. This chain links TRBV27 with TRBJ2-7; TRBD2 matches at 7 bases. Germline lookup yields CDR1 MNHEY and CDR2 SMNVEV (reference sequence). With V trimmed by 4 bases and J by 2 bases, 2 bases remained unmatched. CDR3 length: 13 residues. The CDR3 reads CASSYGRAYEQYF. CDR3 DNA: TGTGCCAGCAGTTATGGGAGGGCCTACGAGCAGTACTTC.

The chain couples TRBV5-6 to TRBJ2-3; TRBD1 is a possible D gene (6 bases). CDR3 length equals 16 residues. The V end lost 2 bases, the J end lost 0 bases, and 13 bases lay between the germline ends. The germline V gene encodes CDR1 SGHDT and CDR2 YYEEEE. The DNA of the CDR3 is TGTGCCAGCAGCTTACCGGGACACCTTAGCACAGATACGCAGTATTTT. Its protein product is CASSLPGHLSTDTQYF. Complete variable domain (other parts from reference TRBV5-6 and TRBJ2-3): DAGVTQSPTHLIKTRGQQVTLRCSPKSGHDTVSWYQQALGQGPQFIFQYYEEEERQRGNFPDRFSGHQFPNYSSELNVNALLLGDSALYLCASSLPGHLSTDTQYFGPGTRLTVL.

This clone was found once. This chain links TRBV13 with TRBJ2-1; D is possibly TRBD2 (6 bases). The CDR3 is made up of 14 amino acids. Germline V gene sequence: CDR1 PRHDT, CDR2 FYEKMQ (reference sequence). V was trimmed by 5 bases and J by 5 bases, leaving 13 bases between them. CDR3 region: CASSTGLEDNEQFF. The DNA of the CDR3 is TGTGCCAGCAGCACGGGACTCGAAGACAATGAGCAGTTCTTC.

DNA for the CDR3: TGTGCCAGCAGCTTAGAGTGGGGGGGCAGCAGCTCCTACGAGCAGTACTTC. This codes for CASSLEWGGSSSYEQYF. The chain carries TRBV13 and TRBJ2-7, with D possibly TRBD2 on 7 matching bases. The CDR3 spans 17 residues. The V gene's germline CDR1 is PRHDT and CDR2 FYEKMQ (reference sequence). Trimming took off 1 base at V and 0 bases at J, with 16 bases between the two ends.

The genes are TRBV4-2 and TRBJ2-1; TRBD1 agrees at 10 bases. Germline trimming cut 3 bases from V and 0 bases from J; bases unmatched to any gene: 5. Per germline, CDR1 LGHNA and CDR2 YNFKEQ. The CDR3 sequence is 17 residues long. In nucleotides, the CDR3 is TGTGCCAGCAGCCATACGACAGGGGGCAGCTCCTACAATGAGCAGTTCTTC. Protein product: CASSHTTGGSSYNEQFF.

This chain links TRBV13 with TRBJ2-2; TRBD2 agrees at 10 bases. V lost 0 bases to trimming and J lost 5 bases; unmatched junction nucleotides: 0. The germline V gene encodes CDR1 PRHDT and CDR2 FYEKMQ (reference sequence). The CDR3 has 15 amino acids. This CDR3 is CASSLGGLATGELFF. In DNA form, the CDR3 reads TGTGCCAGCAGCTTAGGGGGACTAGCGACCGGGGAGCTGTTTTTT.

This sequence joins TRBV7-9 and TRBJ2-1; 9 bases match TRBD2. J was trimmed by 4 bases and V by 5 bases; bases with no gene match: 9. CDR3 length equals 16 residues. Germline V CDR1 and CDR2: SEHNR, FQNEAQ (reference sequence). The DNA of the CDR3 is TGTGCCAGCAGCCCGGGGGCGGGAGGGAGTTACAATGAGCAGTTCTTC. The encoded protein is CASSPGAGGSYNEQFF. The whole variable domain, remainder taken from reference TRBV7-9 and TRBJ2-1, is DTGVSQNPRHKITKRGQNVTFRCDPISEHNRLYWYRQTLGQGPEFLTYFQNEAQLEKSRLLSDRFSAERPKGSFSTLEIQRTEQGDSAMYLCASSPGAGGSYNEQFFGPGTRLTVL.

This clone is a singleton in its sample. The chain combines TRBV13 with TRBJ1-3; D unclear. From germline, CDR1 is PRHDT and CDR2 FYEKMQ (reference sequence). Trimming took off 1 base at V and 0 bases at J, with 10 bases between the two ends. The CDR3 has 16 amino acids. This CDR3 reads CASSLAGVNSGNTIYF. The CDR3 nucleotides read TGTGCCAGCAGCTTAGCGGGAGTCAACTCTGGAAACACCATATATTTT.

This chain connects TRBV27 to TRBJ1-5, with D possibly TRBD1 on 5 matching bases. From germline, CDR1 is MNHEY and CDR2 SMNVEV (reference sequence). This CDR3 contains 13 residues. The germline V and J ends were trimmed by 7 bases and 4 bases, with 11 bases remaining between them. As DNA, the CDR3 is TGTGCCAGCAAGGGGTCTGGGAATCAGCCCCAGCATTTT. Amino acid sequence: CASKGSGNQPQHF.

The rearrangement links TRBV18 to TRBJ2-7; D is undetermined. Germline-derived CDR1 and CDR2 are KGHSH and LQKENI. Trimming took off 0 bases at V and 1 base at J, with 4 bases between the two ends. The CDR3 covers 13 residues. CDR3 loop: CASSPPASYEQYF. The CDR3 coding sequence is TGTGCCAGCTCACCACCGGCATCCTACGAGCAGTACTTC.

This chain connects TRBV27 to TRBJ2-6, with D possibly TRBD1 on 5 matching bases. The CDR3 spans 16 residues. Germline values: CDR1 MNHEY, CDR2 SMNVEV (reference sequence). V lost 6 bases and J lost 0, with 12 bases in between. The CDR3 loop reads CASRFTGLSGANVLTF. In DNA, the CDR3 is TGTGCCAGCAGATTCACAGGCCTCTCTGGGGCCAACGTCCTGACTTTC.

The chain employs TRBV10-3 and TRBJ1-1; maybe TRBD1 (6 bases). Per the germline V gene, CDR1 is ENHRY and CDR2 is SYGVKD. The CDR3 covers 14 residues. Trimming removed 1 base at V and 3 bases at J, with 9 bases between. CDR3 sequence reads: CAISELQGDTEAFF. The CDR3 DNA follows: TGTGCCATCAGTGAGTTACAGGGTGACACTGAAGCTTTCTTT.